This T cell receptor (beta chain) was sequenced during a study of memory CD4+ T cells and cytomegalovirus serostatus. Single viable CD3+CD4+CD8-CD45RO+ cells were sorted as the memory CD4+ T cells. The table came from immunoSEQ multiplex PCR; TCRdb's copy has only in-frame clones and leaves some out. Seen here are 30,000 to 40,000 clones, 79% observed once, and the top ten hold approximately 5%. The sample consisted of memory CD4+ T cells from blood. The clonotype originates from an adult in good health and CMV-seropositive.

CDR3 region: CATGRTGSNEKLFF. CDR3 coding DNA: TGTGCCACCGGAAGAACAGGGTCAAATGAAAAACTGTTTTTT. The V and J genes are TRBV15 and TRBJ1-4, with D maybe TRBD1 (6 bases). The CDR3 has 14 amino acids. Trimming left V 8 bases short and J 5 bases short, with 15 bases between. The germline CDR1 and CDR2 sequences are LNHNV and YYDKDF (reference sequence).